The text below deals with one T cell receptor beta chain. Antigen: not known. PCR involved 60 Vbeta and 13 Jbeta primers. Sequencing was performed with immunoSEQ multiplex PCR; in TCRdb, only in-frame clones are kept and a portion is missing. The table records some 150,000 clones, around 65% of them present only once. This record comes from a study of cytomegalovirus exposure and HLA in healthy donors. Whole-study results and caveats: TCR beta chain V- and J-gene trimming was linked, in a later analysis, to a missense variant in DCLRE1C. By HLA locus, TCR association rates varied in a later analysis, with DRB1 showing the most and HLA-C the fewest.

Trimming pared 8 bases from V and 2 bases from J, leaving 12 bases between. The length of the CDR3 is 13 residues. Germline CDR1 reads SEHNR; CDR2 reads FQNEAQ (reference sequence). V and J are TRBV7-9 and TRBJ2-5, with D maybe TRBD2 (6 bases). The sequence derives from a woman in her 30s in good health and CMV-seropositive. Input material: PBMCs. The CDR3 here is CASGGTPQETQYF. In nucleotides, the CDR3 is TGTGCCAGCGGAGGGACGCCACAAGAGACCCAGTACTTC.